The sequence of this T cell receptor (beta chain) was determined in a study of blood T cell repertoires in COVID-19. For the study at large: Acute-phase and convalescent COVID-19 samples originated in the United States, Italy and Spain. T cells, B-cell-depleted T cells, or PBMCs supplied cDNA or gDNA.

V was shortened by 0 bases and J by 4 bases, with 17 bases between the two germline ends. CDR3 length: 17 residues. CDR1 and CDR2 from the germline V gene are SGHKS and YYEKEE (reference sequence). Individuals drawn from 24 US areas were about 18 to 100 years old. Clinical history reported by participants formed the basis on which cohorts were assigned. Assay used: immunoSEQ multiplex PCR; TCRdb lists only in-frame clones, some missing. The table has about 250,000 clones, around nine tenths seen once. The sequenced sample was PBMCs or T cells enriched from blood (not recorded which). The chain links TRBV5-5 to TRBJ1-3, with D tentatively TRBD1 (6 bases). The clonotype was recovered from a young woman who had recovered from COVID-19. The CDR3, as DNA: TGTGCCAGCAGCTTGGTTGCAGGGGAGGGAGCCGGAAACACCATATATTTT. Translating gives CASSLVAGEGAGNTIYF.